This T cell receptor (beta chain) stems from a study of cytomegalovirus exposure and HLA in healthy donors. The germline CDR1 and CDR2 sequences are SGHDT and YYEEEE. Trimming shortened V by 0 bases and J by 4 bases, and 13 bases separated the two germline ends. The CDR3 sequence is 15 residues long. This clone was observed once. The PCR ran on 60 Vbeta and 13 Jbeta primers. Clones were read by immunoSEQ multiplex PCR, and TCRdb kept only the in-frame ones, dropping some. This table holds 110,000 to 150,000 clones, under 80% found once. Material for sequencing was PBMCs. The sequence derives from a male donor in good health and CMV-seronegative. The V call is TRBV5-6, the J call TRBJ2-5; TRBD1 might be the D (6 bases). The CDR3 DNA is TGTGCCAGCAGCTTGGCTGGGCAGGGGAGAGAGACCCAGTACTTC. This sequence encodes CASSLAGQGRETQYF. The variable domain in full, completed from reference TRBV5-6 and TRBJ2-5, reads DAGVTQSPTHLIKTRGQQVTLRCSPKSGHDTVSWYQQALGQGPQFIFQYYEEEERQRGNFPDRFSGHQFPNYSSELNVNALLLGDSALYLCASSLAGQGRETQYFGPGTRLLVL.